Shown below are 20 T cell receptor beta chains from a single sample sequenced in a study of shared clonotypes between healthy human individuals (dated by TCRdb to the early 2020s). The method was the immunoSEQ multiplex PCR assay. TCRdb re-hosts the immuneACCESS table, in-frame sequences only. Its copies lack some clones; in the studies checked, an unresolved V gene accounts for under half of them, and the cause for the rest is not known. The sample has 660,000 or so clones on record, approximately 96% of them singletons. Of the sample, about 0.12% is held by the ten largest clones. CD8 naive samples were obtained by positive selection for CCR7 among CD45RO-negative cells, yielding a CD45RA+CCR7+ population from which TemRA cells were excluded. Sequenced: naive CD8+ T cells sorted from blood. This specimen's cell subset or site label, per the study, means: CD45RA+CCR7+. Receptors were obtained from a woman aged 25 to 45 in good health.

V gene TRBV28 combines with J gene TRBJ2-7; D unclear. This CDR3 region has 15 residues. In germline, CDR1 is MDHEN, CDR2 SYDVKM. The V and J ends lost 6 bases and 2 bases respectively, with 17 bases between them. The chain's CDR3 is CASRQGWGMAYEQYF. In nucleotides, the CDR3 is TGTGCCAGCAGGCAAGGCTGGGGAATGGCCTACGAGCAGTACTTC.

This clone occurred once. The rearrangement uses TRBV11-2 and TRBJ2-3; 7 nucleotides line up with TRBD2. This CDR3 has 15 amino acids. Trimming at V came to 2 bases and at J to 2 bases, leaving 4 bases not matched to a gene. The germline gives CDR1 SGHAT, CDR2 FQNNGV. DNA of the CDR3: TGTGCCAGCAGCTTAAGCGGGGAACTCACAGATACGCAGTATTTT. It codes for CASSLSGELTDTQYF. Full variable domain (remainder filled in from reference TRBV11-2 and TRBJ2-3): EAGVAQSPRYKIIEKRQSVAFWCNPISGHATLYWYQQILGQGPKLLIQFQNNGVVDDSQLPKDRFSAERLKGVDSTLKIQPAKLEDSAVYLCASSLSGELTDTQYFGPGTRLTVL.

CDR3 protein: CASSSRGPDTQYF. CDR3 nucleotide sequence: TGTGCCAGCAGTTCCCGGGGCCCAGATACGCAGTATTTT. This chain links TRBV28 with TRBJ2-3; D is perhaps TRBD1 or TRBD2 (5 bases each). V gave up 4 bases and J gave up 4 bases, with 9 bases separating them. CDR1 and CDR2 (germline): MDHEN, SYDVKM. The CDR3 is 13 amino acids.

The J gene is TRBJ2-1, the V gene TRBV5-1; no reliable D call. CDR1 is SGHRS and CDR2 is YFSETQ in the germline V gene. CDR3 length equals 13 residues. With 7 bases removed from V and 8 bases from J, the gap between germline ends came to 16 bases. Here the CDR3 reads CASGSTSPYEQFF. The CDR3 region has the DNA TGCGCCAGCGGCTCGACTTCCCCATATGAGCAGTTCTTC.

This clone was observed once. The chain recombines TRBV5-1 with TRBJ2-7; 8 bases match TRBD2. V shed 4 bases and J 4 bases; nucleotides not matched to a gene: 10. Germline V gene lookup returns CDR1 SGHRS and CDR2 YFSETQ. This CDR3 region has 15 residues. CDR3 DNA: TGCGCCAGCAGCCCCTCCGGGAGGGAAAGTTACGAGCAGTACTTC. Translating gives CASSPSGRESYEQYF.

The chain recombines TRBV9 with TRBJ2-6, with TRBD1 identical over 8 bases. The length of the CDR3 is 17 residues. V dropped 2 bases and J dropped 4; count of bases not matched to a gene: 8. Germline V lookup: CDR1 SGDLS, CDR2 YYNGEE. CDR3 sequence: CASSVAGQGIGANVLTF. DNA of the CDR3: TGTGCCAGCAGCGTCGCTGGACAGGGTATAGGGGCCAACGTCCTGACTTTC.

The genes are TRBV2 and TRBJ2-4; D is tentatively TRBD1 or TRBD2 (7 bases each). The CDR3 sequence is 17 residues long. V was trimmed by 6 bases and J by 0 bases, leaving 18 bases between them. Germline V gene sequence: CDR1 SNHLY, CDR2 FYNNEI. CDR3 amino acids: CASRRAGQRLAKNIQYF. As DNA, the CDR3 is TGTGCCAGCAGGAGAGCGGGACAGAGACTAGCCAAAAACATTCAGTACTTC.

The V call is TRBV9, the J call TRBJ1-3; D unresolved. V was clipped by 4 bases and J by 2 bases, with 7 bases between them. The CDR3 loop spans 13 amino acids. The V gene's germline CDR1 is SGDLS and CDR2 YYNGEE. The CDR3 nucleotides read TGTGCCAGCAGCAGCAGTACTGGAAACACCATATATTTT. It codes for CASSSSTGNTIYF.

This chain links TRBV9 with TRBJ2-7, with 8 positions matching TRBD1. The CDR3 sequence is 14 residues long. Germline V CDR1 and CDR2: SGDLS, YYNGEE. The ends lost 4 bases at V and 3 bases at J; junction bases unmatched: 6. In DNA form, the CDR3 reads TGTGCCAGCAGCACTCAGGGGGCGGGCTACGAGCAGTACTTC. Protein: CASSTQGAGYEQYF. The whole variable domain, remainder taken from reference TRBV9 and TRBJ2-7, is DSGVTQTPKHLITATGQRVTLRCSPRSGDLSVYWYQQSLDQGLQFLIQYYNGEERAKGNILERFSAQQFPDLHSELNLSSLELGDSALYFCASSTQGAGYEQYFGPGTRLTVT.

In DNA, the CDR3 is TGTGCCAGCAGCTACCACCTGGGGGCCCTATACAATGAGCAGTTCTTC. Its translation: CASSYHLGALYNEQFF. This rearrangement joins TRBV6-6 to TRBJ2-1, with D possibly TRBD1 on 6 matching bases. From germline, CDR1 is MNHNY and CDR2 SVGAGI (reference sequence). This CDR3 has 16 amino acids. Trimming stripped 6 bases from V and 4 bases from J, with 19 bases between.

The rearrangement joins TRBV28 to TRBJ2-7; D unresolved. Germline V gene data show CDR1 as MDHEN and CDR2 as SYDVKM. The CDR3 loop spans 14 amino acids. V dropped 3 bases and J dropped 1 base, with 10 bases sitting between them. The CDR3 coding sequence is TGTGCCAGCAGTTTTCTAGTTGAATCCTACGAGCAGTACTTC. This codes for CASSFLVESYEQYF.

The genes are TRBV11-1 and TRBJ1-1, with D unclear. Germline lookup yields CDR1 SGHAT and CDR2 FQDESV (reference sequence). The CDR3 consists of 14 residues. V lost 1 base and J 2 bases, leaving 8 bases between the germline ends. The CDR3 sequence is CASSLESVNTEAFF. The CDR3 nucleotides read TGTGCCAGCAGCTTAGAGTCAGTAAACACTGAAGCTTTCTTT.

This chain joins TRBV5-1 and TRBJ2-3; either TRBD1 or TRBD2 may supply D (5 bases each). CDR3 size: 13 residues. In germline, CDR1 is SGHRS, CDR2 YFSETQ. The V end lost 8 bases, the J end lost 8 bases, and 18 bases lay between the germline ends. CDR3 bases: TGCGCCAGTACCGGGGCCATCGGACCTACGCAGTATTTT. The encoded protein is CASTGAIGPTQYF.

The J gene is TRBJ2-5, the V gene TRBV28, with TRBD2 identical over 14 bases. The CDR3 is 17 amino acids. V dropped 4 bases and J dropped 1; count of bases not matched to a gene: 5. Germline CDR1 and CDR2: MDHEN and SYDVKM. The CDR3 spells CASSSGLAGVGQETQYF. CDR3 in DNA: TGTGCCAGCAGTTCGGGACTAGCGGGAGTAGGCCAAGAGACCCAGTACTTC.

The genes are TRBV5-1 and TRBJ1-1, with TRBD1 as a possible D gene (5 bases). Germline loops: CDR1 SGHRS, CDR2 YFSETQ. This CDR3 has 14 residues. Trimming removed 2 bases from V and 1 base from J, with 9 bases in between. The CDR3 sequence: CASSFRTSNTEAFF. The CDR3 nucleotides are TGCGCCAGCAGCTTCAGGACATCGAACACTGAAGCTTTCTTT.

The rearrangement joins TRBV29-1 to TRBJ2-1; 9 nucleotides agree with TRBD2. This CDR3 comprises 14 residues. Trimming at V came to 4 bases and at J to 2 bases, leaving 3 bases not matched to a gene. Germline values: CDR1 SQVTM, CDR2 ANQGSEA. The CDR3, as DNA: TGCAGCGTTGGAGCGGGAGGCCCCTACAATGAGCAGTTCTTC. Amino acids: CSVGAGGPYNEQFF.

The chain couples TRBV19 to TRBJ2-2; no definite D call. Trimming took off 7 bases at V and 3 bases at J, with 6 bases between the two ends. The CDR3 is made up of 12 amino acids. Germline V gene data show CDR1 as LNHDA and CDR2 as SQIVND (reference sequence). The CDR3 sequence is CASTRDTGELFF. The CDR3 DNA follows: TGTGCCAGTACCCGGGACACCGGGGAGCTGTTTTTT. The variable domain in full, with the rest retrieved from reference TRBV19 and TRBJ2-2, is DGGITQSPKYLFRKEGQNVTLSCEQNLNHDAMYWYRQDPGQGLRLIYYSQIVNDFQKGDIAEGYSVSREKKESFPLTVTSAQKNPTAFYLCASTRDTGELFFGEGSRLTVL.

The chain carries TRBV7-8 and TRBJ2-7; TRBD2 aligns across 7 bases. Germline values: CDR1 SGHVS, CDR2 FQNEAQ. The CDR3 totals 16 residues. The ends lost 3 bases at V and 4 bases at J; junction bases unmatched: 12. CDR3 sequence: CASSFPQTGGGYEQYF. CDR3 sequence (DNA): TGTGCCAGCAGCTTTCCCCAGACGGGAGGTGGATACGAGCAGTACTTC.

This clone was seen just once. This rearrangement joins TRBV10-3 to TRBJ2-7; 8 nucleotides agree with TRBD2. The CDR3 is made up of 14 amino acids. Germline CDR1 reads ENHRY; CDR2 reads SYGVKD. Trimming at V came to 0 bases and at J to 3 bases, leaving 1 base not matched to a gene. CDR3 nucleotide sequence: TGTGCCATCAGTGAGTCAGCGGGGGACTACGAGCAGTACTTC. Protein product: CAISESAGDYEQYF.

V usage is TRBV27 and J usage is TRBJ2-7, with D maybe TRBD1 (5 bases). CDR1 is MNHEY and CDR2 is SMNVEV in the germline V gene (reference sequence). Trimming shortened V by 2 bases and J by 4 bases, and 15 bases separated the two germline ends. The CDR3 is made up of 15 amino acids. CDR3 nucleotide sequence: TGTGCCAGCAGTTTAAACGGACAAGGAATTTACGAGCAGTACTTC. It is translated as CASSLNGQGIYEQYF.